The present T cell receptor beta chain was sequenced within a study of a mutant IDH1 vaccine in newly diagnosed glioma. Looking at the study overall: Vaccines were first given 4-6 weeks after radiotherapy alone, or with temozolomide cycles.

Germline lookup yields CDR1 MGHRA and CDR2 YSYEKL. The V gene end was trimmed by 2 bases and the J gene end by 2 bases; junction bases not matched to a gene: 11. The CDR3 runs to 17 residues. Assay: immunoSEQ multiplex PCR; the TCRdb copy retains only in-frame clones and omits some. This sample has about 65,000 clones, with 85% found just once. Time point defined: week 23, last vaccination. Topical imiquimod was applied with each vaccine dose, which held 300 ug of mutant IDH1 20-mer peptide. With regard to this clone: The antigen is unknown.

The specimen was PBMCs, collected from a glioma patient whose treatment included an IDH1 peptide vaccine. The sequence was obtained from a man in his thirties or forties with glioma. The chain has TRBV4-1 and TRBJ1-2; 7 positions agree with TRBD1. The CDR3 reads CASSQTPPGQRNYGYTF. Here the CDR3 DNA reads TGCGCCAGCAGCCAAACCCCACCGGGACAGAGAAACTATGGCTACACCTTC.